The source of this T cell receptor (beta chain) is a study of cytomegalovirus exposure and HLA in healthy donors. General study points: One later analysis reportedly identified an Asian-associated ancestry cluster that showed fewer N-insertions than the 666-donor mean.

As regards this clone: As yet, its antigen is unknown.

Likely unrecorded immune exposures existed in these nominally healthy donors. The CDR3 loop spans 15 amino acids. Germline-derived CDR1 and CDR2 are MNHNS and SASEGT. V lost 2 bases, J lost 3 bases, and 13 bases lay in between. In the PCR, 60 Vbeta and 13 Jbeta primers were used. Using immunoSEQ multiplex PCR, the repertoire was profiled, and TCRdb retains in-frame clones only, with some absent. Here the sample spans some 140,000 clones, approximately 75% being singletons. This TCR was sampled from a man younger than 35 in good health and CMV-seronegative. The chain has TRBV6-1 and TRBJ1-2, with D tentatively TRBD1 (6 bases). Sequencing was done on a sample of PBMCs. CDR3 in amino acids: CASSEPLGADYGYTF. The CDR3 DNA sequence: TGTGCCAGCAGTGAACCCTTGGGGGCGGACTATGGCTACACCTTC.